Each of the 2 T cell receptor beta chains below was sequenced from the same sample in a study of blood T cell repertoires in COVID-19. Sequencing was performed with immunoSEQ multiplex PCR; in TCRdb, only in-frame clones are kept and a portion is missing. The sample records approximately 200,000 clones, approximately 88% being singletons. The sequenced sample consisted of PBMCs or T cells enriched from blood (not recorded which). These receptors were collected from a young man with acute COVID-19.

This chain connects TRBV4-1 to TRBJ1-2; no firm D call. Germline lookup yields CDR1 MGHRA and CDR2 YSYEKL. Trimming removed 1 base at V and 4 bases at J, with 10 bases between. The CDR3 length is 14 residues. The CDR3 here is CASSQVPQLYGYTF. In DNA form, the CDR3 reads TGCGCCAGCAGCCAAGTACCACAGCTCTATGGCTACACCTTC.

The V call is TRBV24-1, the J call TRBJ1-5; the D gene is possibly TRBD1 (6 bases). V lost 5 bases and J 0 bases, leaving 10 bases between the germline ends. The CDR3 runs to 15 residues. The V gene's germline CDR1 is KGHDR and CDR2 SFDVKD. CDR3 in amino acids: CATSVGGDSNQPQHF. The DNA of the CDR3 is TGTGCCACCAGTGTAGGGGGTGATAGCAATCAGCCCCAGCATTTT.